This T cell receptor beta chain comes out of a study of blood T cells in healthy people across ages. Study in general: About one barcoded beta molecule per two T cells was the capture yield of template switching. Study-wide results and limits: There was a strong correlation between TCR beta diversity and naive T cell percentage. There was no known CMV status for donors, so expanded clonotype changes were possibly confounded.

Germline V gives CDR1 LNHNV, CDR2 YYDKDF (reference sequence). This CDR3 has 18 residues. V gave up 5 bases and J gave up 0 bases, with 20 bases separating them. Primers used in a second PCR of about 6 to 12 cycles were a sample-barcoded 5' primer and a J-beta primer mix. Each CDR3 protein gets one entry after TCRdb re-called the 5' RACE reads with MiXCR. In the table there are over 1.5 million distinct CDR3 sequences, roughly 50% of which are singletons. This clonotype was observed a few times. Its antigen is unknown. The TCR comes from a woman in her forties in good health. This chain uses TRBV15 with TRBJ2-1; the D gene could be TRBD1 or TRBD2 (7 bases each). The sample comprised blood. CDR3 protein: CATSPPRRGGSSYNEQFF. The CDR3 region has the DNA TGTGCCACCAGCCCTCCTCGCAGGGGGGGGAGCTCCTACAATGAGCAGTTCTTC.